This T cell receptor beta chain was recorded in a study of Ad26.COV2.S vaccination and SARS-CoV-2 variants. Across the whole study: A participant enrolled in the COV1001 Ad26.COV2.S trial arm provided the sample. Intramuscularly, Ad26.COV2.S was given either once or twice, 56 days apart.

Treatment here: about 20 received Ad26.COV2.S at low or high dose, single or two shots; roughly five received placebo; per-sample allocation not given. Sampling occurred on day 63 after the first vaccine or placebo injection. Ad26 vector vaccine expressed Wuhan-strain SARS-CoV-2 spike. Assay: immunoSEQ multiplex PCR; the TCRdb copy retains only in-frame clones and omits some. The table shows some 340,000 clones, with around four fifths occurring only once. Germline V gives CDR1 SEHNR, CDR2 FQNEAQ (reference sequence). This CDR3 region has 14 residues. The V and J ends lost 1 base and 4 bases respectively, with 7 bases between them.

The chain links TRBV7-9 to TRBJ1-4; no firm D call. The sequence derives from a person aged 18 to 65 who received the Ad26.COV2.S COVID-19 vaccine or a placebo. The material was peripheral blood, obtained in a trial of Ad26.COV2.S vaccine versus placebo. CDR3 nucleotide sequence: TGTGCCAGCAGCTTAGGTCGGGATAATGAAAAACTGTTTTTT. Protein: CASSLGRDNEKLFF.